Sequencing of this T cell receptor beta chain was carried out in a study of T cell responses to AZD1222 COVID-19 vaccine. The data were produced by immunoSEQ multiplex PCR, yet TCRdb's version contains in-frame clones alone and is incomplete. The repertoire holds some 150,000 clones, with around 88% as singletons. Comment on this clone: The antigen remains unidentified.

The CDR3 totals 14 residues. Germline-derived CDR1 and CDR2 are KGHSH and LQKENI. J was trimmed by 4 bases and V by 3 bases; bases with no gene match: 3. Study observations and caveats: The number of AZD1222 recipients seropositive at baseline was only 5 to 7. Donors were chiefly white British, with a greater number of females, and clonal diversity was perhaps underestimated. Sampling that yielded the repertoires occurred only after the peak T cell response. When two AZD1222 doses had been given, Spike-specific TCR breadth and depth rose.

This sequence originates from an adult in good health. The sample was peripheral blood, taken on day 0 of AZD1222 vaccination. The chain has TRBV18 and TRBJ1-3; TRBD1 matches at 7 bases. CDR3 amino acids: CASSPRTGGNTIYF. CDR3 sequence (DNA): TGTGCCAGCTCACCCAGGACAGGAGGAAACACCATATATTTT.